This TCR beta chain was recorded in a study of control samples from healthy donors and cancer patients (dated by TCRdb to between 2020 and 2021). Note on this clone: The antigen this receptor binds is unknown. No per-base quality is available; no much larger clone lies one base away.

The CDR3 runs 14 amino acids, cysteine and phenylalanine included. CDR3 DNA only is kept here, 42 bases in frame from base 1. Relative to germline, V is missing 3 bases and J is missing 7 bases, with 4 bases of the junction outside any gene match. CDR1 MGHDK and CDR2 SYGVNS were looked up in the germline V gene. Receptor libraries were prepared by the immunoSEQ multiplex PCR assay. The source is immuneACCESS, and TCRdb retained only in-frame sequences with V and J called. Part of the clones is not carried over; for the studies checked, unresolved V genes explain less than half of this, and the remainder is unexplained. Within this sample are roughly 26,000 clones, with 85% of them counted one time only. The top ten constitute about 6.7% of the sample.

The V gene is TRBV25-1 and the J gene is TRBJ1-4, with 8 central nucleotides matching TRBD1. The sample was PBMCs. The receptor comes from a woman aged 60-75 years with head and neck cancer. The DNA is TGTGCCAGCAGTGACCCCAGGGGGCTTGAAAAACTGTTTTTT. This encodes CASSDPRGLEKLFF.